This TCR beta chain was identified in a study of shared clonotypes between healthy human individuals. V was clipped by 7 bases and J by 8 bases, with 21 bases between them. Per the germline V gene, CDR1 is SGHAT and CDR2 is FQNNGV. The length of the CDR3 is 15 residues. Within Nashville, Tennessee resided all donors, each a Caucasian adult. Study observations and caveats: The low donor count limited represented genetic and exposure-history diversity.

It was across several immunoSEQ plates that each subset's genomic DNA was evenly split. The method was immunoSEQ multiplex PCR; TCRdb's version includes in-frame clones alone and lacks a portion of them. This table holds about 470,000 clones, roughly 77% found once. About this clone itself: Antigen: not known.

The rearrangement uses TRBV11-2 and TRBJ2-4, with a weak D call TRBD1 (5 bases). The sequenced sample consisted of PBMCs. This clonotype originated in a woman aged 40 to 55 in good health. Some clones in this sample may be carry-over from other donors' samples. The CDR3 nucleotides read TGTGCCAGCACCCAGGGTTGGGCAGGTCGAGACATTCAGTACTTC. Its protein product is CASTQGWAGRDIQYF.